This entry is about one T cell receptor (beta chain). This clonotype was counted many times. Its target antigen remains unknown. No much larger clone exists at a distance of one base, and base qualities are not known. These data belong to a study of T-cell reconstitution after alpha-beta-depleted transplantation in children (dated by TCRdb to about 2016). Concerning the study at large: Using TCR repertoire profiling, the study followed T-cell immune reconstitution in a quantitative way in children after TCRalphabeta/CD19-depleted allogeneic hematopoietic cell transplantation.

The receptor library was made with PCR. Reads for this sample came from an Illumina HiSeq 2500. Molecular barcoding was employed in the preparation of TCR libraries, with unique molecular identifiers being used to normalize TCRbeta repertoire quantification. TCRdb trimmed the raw reads at Q25, called clones with MiXCR and kept productive beta chains. Each entry merges the rows of one CDR3 protein and shows their most common DNA and genes. The sample contains around 250,000 distinct CDR3 sequences, 9.5% to 10% of them found a single time. The ten largest clones add up to over 9% of the sample. The CDR3 has 16 amino acids, counting the end cysteine and phenylalanine. The kept DNA is CDR3 alone, 48 bases in frame from the first base.

The source was PBMCs from the stem cell graft donor, collected from the stem cell graft. This chain is built from TRBV21-1 and TRBJ2-1; TRBD1, as called in the table, went unchecked against the DNA. TRBV21-1 is marked as a pseudogene. The clonotype comes from a human donor who donated a stem cell graft to a child with SCID. In nucleotide form, the sequence is TGTGCCAGCAGCAACAGGACACCAAGCTCCTACAATGAGCAGTTCTTC. It codes for CASSNRTPSSYNEQFF.